The present entry profiles one T cell receptor (beta chain) with its context. What antigen it recognizes has not been identified. Base qualities were left out, and no much larger clone turns up one base away. Libraries were made using PCR. DNA from cultured CD4+ T cells was subjected to TCR sequencing with the Oncomine TCR Beta short-read assay at the Johns Hopkins FTIC core. Genomic DNA was extracted from the cultured CD4+ T cells with the QIAamp micro DNA kit. Oncomine TCR Beta libraries from cultured CD4+ T cells were pooled with unique dual indexes and sequenced on an Illumina iSeq 100. The authors' analysis ran thus. Non-productive sequences were removed, and CDR3s that did not start with C, did not end with F or W, or were shorter than 7 amino acids were discarded. Antigen-specific clonotypes were identified using the MANAFEST web application through comparison of peptide-stimulated wells with reference and other culture wells. An FDR below 0.05, an odds ratio above 5, and a productive frequency above 0.1% in at least two of three replicate wells were required for clones to be considered positive. A clonotype was classed as cross-reactive if the clonotype showed significant expansion both in SARS-CoV-2 spike wells and in at least one common cold coronavirus spike condition. CDR3 homology was assessed with Levenshtein distances (stringdist) and unrooted phylogenetic trees (ape) in R version 3.6.1. In TCRdb, the public reads were trimmed at Q25 with fastp and aligned with MiXCR, with productive beta chains retained. Under each unique CDR3 protein, matching rows form one entry showing the most common genes and DNA. The V and J calls and clone size come from TCRdb's table, not from the authors' own analysis. A total of 8,500 to 10,000 distinct CDR3 sequences appear in this sample, about two fifths of them only once. The ten biggest clones cover more than 15% of the sample.

This entry comes from a study of vaccination and CD4 T cells after COVID-19 (dated by TCRdb to between 2021 and 2023). Context from the whole study: SARS-CoV-2 positivity had been established in the convalescent patients by nasal swab PCR, and mild disease was recorded in about 9 of these patients and severe disease in one. The spike-specific CD4+ TCR repertoire was compared before and after mRNA vaccination in approximately ten COVID-19 convalescent patients and a few infection-naive healthy vaccine recipients. Control cultures received a CEFX viral epitope pool as the positive control, an HIV-1 Nef peptide pool as the negative control, or no peptide. Participants got two doses of the Pfizer-BioNTech BNT162b2 vaccine (n=8) or two doses of the Moderna mRNA-1273 vaccine (n=2). The convalescent cohort comprised six males and four females, including two Hispanic individuals, seven Caucasians, two Asians and one multiracial person. Post-vaccine blood samples were collected a median of about 11 weeks after the second vaccine dose, ranging from roughly 12 to 250 days. Post-COVID blood samples were collected from convalescent patients a median of about 92 days after diagnosis, with a range of about 30 to 161 days. Culture stimuli were overlapping spike peptide pools from SARS-CoV-2 and from the common cold coronaviruses HCoV-NL63, HCoV-OC43 and HCoV-229E.

Including cysteine and phenylalanine, the CDR3 has 15 amino acids. The entry retains the CDR3 DNA only, 45 bases that are in frame from base 1. The germline ends are 19 bases apart after V is trimmed by 7 bases and J by 7 bases. The CDR1 and CDR2 encoded by the germline V gene are MNHNS and SASEGT. Findings and caveats that apply to the study as a whole: Of the vaccine-specific clones in convalescent patients, 304 of 307, or nearly all, reacted only to SARS-CoV-2 spike and did not cross-react with common cold coronaviruses. An increase in the median number of SARS-CoV-2-reactive clonotypes from approximately 20 after infection to 38 after vaccination was observed, but the change was not found to be significant. In convalescent patients, a median around 86% of post-vaccine SARS-CoV-2-reactive clones were detected only after vaccination, suggesting vaccine-specific priming. The study included relatively few convalescent patients and did not analyze early timepoints after natural infection.

This specimen's treatment or condition label, per the study, means: 10-day PBMC culture with coronavirus spike peptide pools or control peptides (ViraFEST assay). To expand antigen-specific T cells with peptide pools and then pick out the expanded clonotypes through TCR sequencing, the study relied on the ViraFEST assay. The convalescent patients' positive SARS-CoV-2 PCR tests fell between March and December 2020, which was before the Alpha, Beta and Delta variants emerged in the United States. Each well held 2 million to 2.5 million PBMCs cultured with approximately 10 ug/ml peptide pools in IMDM containing roughly 4.7% human AB serum and 7.5 to 10 IU/ml IL-2. On days 3 and 7, half of the culture medium was replaced with fresh IL-2-containing medium. Once the cells had been in culture for around nine days, the EasySep CD4+ T cell isolation kit was used to isolate CD4+ T cells by negative selection. Ficoll-Paque Plus gradient centrifugation was used to isolate PBMCs from whole blood, and the isolated PBMCs were then either used fresh or cryopreserved at -140C. Each culture condition was generally run in triplicate wells.

This TCR was sampled from a human donor who had recovered from COVID-19. The rearranged segments are TRBV6-1 and TRBJ1-4; possibly the D gene is TRBD1, per 5 matching bases. The sequenced sample consisted of CD4+ T cells from blood, cultured in vitro. Here the CDR3 is given as CASKSESRRGEKLFF. The nucleotides are TGTGCCAGCAAGAGCGAGAGTCGGAGGGGTGAAAAACTGTTTTTT.